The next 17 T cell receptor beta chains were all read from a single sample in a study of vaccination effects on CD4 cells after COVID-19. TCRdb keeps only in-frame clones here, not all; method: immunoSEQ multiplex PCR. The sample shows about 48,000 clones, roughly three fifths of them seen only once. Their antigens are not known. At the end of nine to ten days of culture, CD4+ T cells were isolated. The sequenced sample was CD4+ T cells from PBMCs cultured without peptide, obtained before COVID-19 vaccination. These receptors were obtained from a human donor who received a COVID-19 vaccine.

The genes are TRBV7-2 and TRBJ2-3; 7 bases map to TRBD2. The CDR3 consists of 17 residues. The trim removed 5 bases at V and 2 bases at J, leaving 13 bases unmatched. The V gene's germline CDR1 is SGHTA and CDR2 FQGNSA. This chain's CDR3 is CASSTRSGRGYTDTQYF. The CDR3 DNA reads TGTGCCAGCAGCACCCGGTCGGGGCGGGGGTACACAGATACGCAGTATTTT.

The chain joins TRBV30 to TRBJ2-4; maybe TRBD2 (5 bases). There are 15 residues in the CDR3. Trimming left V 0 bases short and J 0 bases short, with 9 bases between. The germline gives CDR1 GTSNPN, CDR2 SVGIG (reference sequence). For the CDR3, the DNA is TGTGCCTGGAGTGTAACGGGGTTAGCCAAAAACATTCAGTACTTC. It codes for CAWSVTGLAKNIQYF.

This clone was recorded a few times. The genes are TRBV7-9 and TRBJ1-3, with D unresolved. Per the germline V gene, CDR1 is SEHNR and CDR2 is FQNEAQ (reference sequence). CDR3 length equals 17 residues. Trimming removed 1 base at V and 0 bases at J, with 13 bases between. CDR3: CASSLVGIAGSGNTIYF. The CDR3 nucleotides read TGTGCCAGCAGCTTAGTTGGGATCGCAGGCTCTGGAAACACCATATATTTT.

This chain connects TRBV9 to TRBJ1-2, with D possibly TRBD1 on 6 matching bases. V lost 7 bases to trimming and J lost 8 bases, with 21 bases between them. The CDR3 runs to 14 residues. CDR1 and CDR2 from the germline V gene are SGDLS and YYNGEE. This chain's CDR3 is CASRNEWGPEGYTF. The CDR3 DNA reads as TGTGCCAGCCGCAACGAATGGGGGCCTGAAGGCTACACCTTC. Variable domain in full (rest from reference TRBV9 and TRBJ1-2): DSGVTQTPKHLITATGQRVTLRCSPRSGDLSVYWYQQSLDQGLQFLIQYYNGEERAKGNILERFSAQQFPDLHSELNLSSLELGDSALYFCASRNEWGPEGYTFGSGTRLTVV.

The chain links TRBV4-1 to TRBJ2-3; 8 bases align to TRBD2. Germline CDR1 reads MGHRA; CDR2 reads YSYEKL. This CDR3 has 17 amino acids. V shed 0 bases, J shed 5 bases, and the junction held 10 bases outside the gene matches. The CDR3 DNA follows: TGCGCCAGCAGCCAAGATTTAGTCCTGCGGGGGGTAGATACGCAGTATTTT. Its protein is CASSQDLVLRGVDTQYF.

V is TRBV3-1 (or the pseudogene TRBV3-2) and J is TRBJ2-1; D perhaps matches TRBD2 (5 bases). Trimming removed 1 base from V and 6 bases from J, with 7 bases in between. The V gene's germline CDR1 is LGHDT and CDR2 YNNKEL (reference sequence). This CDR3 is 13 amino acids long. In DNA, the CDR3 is TGTGCCAGCAGCCAAGCGGCGGGCAATGAGCAGTTCTTC. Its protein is CASSQAAGNEQFF.

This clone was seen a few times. CDR3 nucleotides: TGTGCCAGCAGCTCCCGACCGAGACAGACTCATTATGGCTACACCTTC. It specifies CASSSRPRQTHYGYTF. The gene calls are TRBV7-2 and TRBJ1-2; possible D gene TRBD1, 5 bases. The CDR3 is 16 residues long. The germline gives CDR1 SGHTA, CDR2 FQGNSA. The ends were cut back, 4 bases at V and 5 bases at J, with 20 bases in the middle.

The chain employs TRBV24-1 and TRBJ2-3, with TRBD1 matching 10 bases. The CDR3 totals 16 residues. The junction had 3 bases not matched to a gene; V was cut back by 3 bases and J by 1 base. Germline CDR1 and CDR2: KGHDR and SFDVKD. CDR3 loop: CATSDAGTGGTDTQYF. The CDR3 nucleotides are TGTGCCACCAGTGATGCCGGGACAGGGGGCACAGATACGCAGTATTTT.

The CDR3 DNA reads TGTGCCAGCAGTTTCCGACTAGCGGGAGAATATACCCAGTACTTC. It translates to CASSFRLAGEYTQYF. This rearrangement joins TRBV28 to TRBJ2-5; 12 bases are a match to TRBD2. J gave up 8 bases and V 3 bases, and 7 bases lay outside the gene matches. The CDR3 consists of 15 residues. Germline CDR1 and CDR2: MDHEN and SYDVKM.

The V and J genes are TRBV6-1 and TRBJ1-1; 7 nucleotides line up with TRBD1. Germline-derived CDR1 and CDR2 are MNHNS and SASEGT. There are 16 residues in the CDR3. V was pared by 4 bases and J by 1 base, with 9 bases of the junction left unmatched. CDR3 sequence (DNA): TGTGCCAGCAGTGCCCGACAGGGATGGGGGAACACTGAAGCTTTCTTT. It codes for CASSARQGWGNTEAFF.

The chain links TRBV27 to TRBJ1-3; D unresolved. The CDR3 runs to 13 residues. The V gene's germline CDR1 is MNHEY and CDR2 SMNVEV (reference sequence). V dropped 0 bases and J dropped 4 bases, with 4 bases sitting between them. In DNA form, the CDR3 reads TGTGCCAGCAGTTTATCGGTCGGAAACACCATATATTTT. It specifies CASSLSVGNTIYF.

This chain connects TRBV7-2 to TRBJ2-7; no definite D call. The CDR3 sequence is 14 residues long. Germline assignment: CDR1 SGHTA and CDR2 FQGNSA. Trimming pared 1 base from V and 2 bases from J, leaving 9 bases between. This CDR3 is CASSLGGLTYEQYF. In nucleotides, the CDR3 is TGTGCCAGCAGCTTAGGTGGCTTGACCTACGAGCAGTACTTC.

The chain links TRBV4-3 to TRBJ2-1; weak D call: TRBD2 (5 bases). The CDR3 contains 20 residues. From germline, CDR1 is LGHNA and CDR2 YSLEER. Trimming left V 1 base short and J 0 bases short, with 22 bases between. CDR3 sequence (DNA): TGCGCCAGCAGCCAAGGCCGGGGATTGTCCATATCGAGCTCCTACAATGAGCAGTTCTTC. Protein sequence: CASSQGRGLSISSSYNEQFF.

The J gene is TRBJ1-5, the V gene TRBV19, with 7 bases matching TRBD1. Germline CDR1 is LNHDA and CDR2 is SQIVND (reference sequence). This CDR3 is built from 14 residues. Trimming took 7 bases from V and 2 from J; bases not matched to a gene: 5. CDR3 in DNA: TGTGCCAGTAAGACAGGGACGGGCAATCAGCCCCAGCATTTT. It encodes CASKTGTGNQPQHF.

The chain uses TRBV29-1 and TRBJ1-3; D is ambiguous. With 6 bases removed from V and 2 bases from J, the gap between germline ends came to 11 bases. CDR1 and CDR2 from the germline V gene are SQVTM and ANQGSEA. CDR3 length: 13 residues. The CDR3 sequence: CSVTARTGNTIYF. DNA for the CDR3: TGCAGCGTCACGGCCCGCACTGGAAACACCATATATTTT.

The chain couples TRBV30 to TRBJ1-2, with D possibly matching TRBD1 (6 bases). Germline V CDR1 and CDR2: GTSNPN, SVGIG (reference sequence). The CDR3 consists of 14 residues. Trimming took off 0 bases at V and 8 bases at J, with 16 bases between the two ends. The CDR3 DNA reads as TGTGCCTGGAGTGTACAGGGCAGGGCGGCGGGCTACACCTTC. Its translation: CAWSVQGRAAGYTF.

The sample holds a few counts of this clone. This chain's CDR3 is CASSQAPTDYTEAFF. CDR3 coding DNA: TGTGCCAGCAGCCAAGCCCCTACAGACTACACTGAAGCTTTCTTT. The genes are TRBV3-1 (or the pseudogene TRBV3-2) and TRBJ1-1; D is unclear. The germline V and J ends were trimmed by 1 base and 3 bases, with 12 bases remaining between them. From germline, CDR1 is LGHDT and CDR2 YNNKEL (reference sequence). The CDR3 has 15 residues.